This is a list of T cell receptor beta chains from one sample in a study of shared clonotypes between healthy human individuals. The assay was immunoSEQ multiplex PCR, and TCRdb's table has in-frame clones only and misses some. The sample shows around 1.9 million clones, just over 90% of them seen only once. The sequencing input was naive CD8+ T cells from PBMCs. The receptors were sampled from a man aged 18-30 years in good health. Some clones in this sample may be carry-over from other donors' samples. The CDR3 runs from the conserved cysteine through the conserved F or W. D genes are given only for firm matches. For some rows the clone size is stated as once, few or many, or as a class when expanded; others skip it.

CDR3aa	CDR3nt	v_gene	j_gene	abundance	d_gene
CASSESQYQPQHF	TGTGCCAGCAGTGAATCTCAATATCAGCCCCAGCATTTT	TRBV25-1	TRBJ1-5	few	-
CASSLESPTSWDTGELFF	TGTGCCAGCAGCTTAGAATCCCCGACTAGCTGGGACACCGGGGAGCTGTTTTTT	TRBV7-9	TRBJ2-2	-	TRBD2
CASSRSGTSAGQTQYF	TGTGCCAGCAGCCGAAGTGGGACTAGCGCGGGGCAGACCCAGTACTTC	TRBV4-2	TRBJ2-5	-	TRBD2
CASSSDRVSYTF	TGTGCCAGCAGCTCGGACAGGGTCAGCTACACCTTC	TRBV7-9	TRBJ1-2	-	TRBD1
CASSDSYGYTF	TGTGCCAGCAGTGACAGCTATGGCTACACCTTC	TRBV2	TRBJ1-2	-	-
CASRTGGYEQYF	TGTGCCAGCCGGACAGGGGGCTACGAGCAGTACTTC	TRBV2	TRBJ2-7	-	TRBD1
CASSPSRVDYEQYF	TGTGCCAGCAGCCCGAGTCGAGTGGATTACGAGCAGTACTTC	TRBV7-9	TRBJ2-7	-	-
CASSVGPDKAYEQYF	TGTGCCAGCAGCGTTGGGCCCGACAAGGCCTACGAGCAGTACTTC	TRBV9	TRBJ2-7	once	-
CASSLATNQPQHF	TGTGCCAGCAGTTTAGCTACCAATCAGCCCCAGCATTTT	TRBV28	TRBJ1-5	-	-
CASSQQGAGFPYEQYF	TGCGCCAGCAGTCAGCAGGGGGCAGGGTTTCCCTACGAGCAGTACTTC	TRBV5-1	TRBJ2-7	-	TRBD1
CASSLGQGGTEAFF	TGTGCCAGCAGTTTAGGGCAAGGAGGAACTGAAGCTTTCTTT	TRBV28	TRBJ1-1	-	-
CASGSSGSTAYEQYF	TGCGCCAGCGGATCTAGCGGGAGCACTGCCTACGAGCAGTACTTC	TRBV5-1	TRBJ2-7	once	TRBD2
CASSRAEQRGYEQYF	TGTGCCAGCAGCCGGGCGGAACAAAGGGGGTACGAGCAGTACTTC	TRBV7-9	TRBJ2-7	-	-
CASSVGGLPYNEQFF	TGTGCCAGCAGCGTAGGAGGACTGCCCTACAATGAGCAGTTCTTC	TRBV9	TRBJ2-1	-	-
CASSDHRTSGRSNYEQYF	TGTGCCAGCAGCGATCACCGGACTAGCGGGAGGTCCAACTACGAGCAGTACTTC	TRBV2	TRBJ2-7	-	TRBD2
CATLQAFNNSPLHF	TGTGCCACCCTCCAAGCATTCAATAATTCACCCCTCCACTTT	TRBV28	TRBJ1-6	-	-
CASSSLAGPREDTGELFF	TGTGCCAGCAGTTCCCTAGCGGGACCCAGGGAGGACACCGGGGAGCTGTTTTTT	TRBV27	TRBJ2-2	-	TRBD2
CASSTRQGNQPQHF	TGTGCCAGCAGTACCCGACAGGGAAATCAGCCCCAGCATTTT	TRBV6-5	TRBJ1-5	once	TRBD1
CASSQHRVLPETQYF	TGTGCCAGCAGCCAGCACAGGGTACTACCAGAGACCCAGTACTTC	TRBV4-2	TRBJ2-5	-	-
CASSVGRELHTDTQYF	TGTGCCAGCAGCGTAGGTCGGGAGCTCCACACAGATACGCAGTATTTT	TRBV9	TRBJ2-3	-	-
CASSIGRGITGELFF	TGTGCCAGTAGTATCGGGAGGGGGATCACCGGGGAGCTGTTTTTT	TRBV19	TRBJ2-2	-	TRBD2
CASSLGEAGELFF	TGTGCCAGTAGCCTGGGCGAGGCCGGGGAGCTGTTTTTT	TRBV19	TRBJ2-2	-	-
CASSGGTSGRNEQYF	TGTGCCAGCAGTGGCGGGACTAGCGGGAGGAACGAGCAGTACTTC	TRBV27	TRBJ2-7	-	TRBD2
CASSGGTLQEGYQPQHF	TGTGCCAGCAGCGGAGGGACACTTCAAGAAGGGTATCAGCCCCAGCATTTT	TRBV7-9	TRBJ1-5	-	-
CASSLGGDPYEQYF	TGTGCCAGCAGCTTAGGGGGGGATCCCTACGAGCAGTACTTC	TRBV7-9	TRBJ2-7	once	-
CAWSVRGVEQYF	TGTGCCTGGAGTGTGCGGGGGGTCGAGCAGTACTTC	TRBV30	TRBJ2-7	-	TRBD2
CATSTGQHLQETQYF	TGTGCCACCAGCACCGGACAGCACCTCCAAGAGACCCAGTACTTC	TRBV15	TRBJ2-5	-	-
CSVYSEDGEQYF	TGCAGCGTATATTCAGAGGACGGTGAGCAGTACTTC	TRBV29-1	TRBJ2-7	-	-
CAISELSAAVADTQYF	TGTGCCATCAGTGAGTTGAGCGCCGCAGTAGCAGATACGCAGTATTTT	TRBV10-3	TRBJ2-3	-	-
CASSLTGGTALYNEQFF	TGTGCCAGCAGCTTAACGGGTGGGACAGCCCTTTACAATGAGCAGTTCTTC	TRBV7-9	TRBJ2-1	-	TRBD1
CASSPRLADSYNEQFF	TGTGCCAGTAGTCCCAGACTAGCGGATTCCTACAATGAGCAGTTCTTC	TRBV19	TRBJ2-1	once	TRBD2
CASSIGQGLAFF	TGTGCCAGCAGCATAGGACAGGGCCTTGCTTTCTTT	TRBV13	TRBJ1-1	few	TRBD1
CAISGATGGPTEAFF	TGTGCCATCAGTGGGGCAACAGGGGGCCCGACTGAAGCTTTCTTT	TRBV10-3	TRBJ1-1	few	TRBD1
CASSFGRGGTEAFF	TGTGCCAGCAGCTTCGGGCGGGGGGGCACTGAAGCTTTCTTT	TRBV27	TRBJ1-1	-	-
CATSREGAPSYEQYF	TGTGCCACCAGCAGAGAGGGGGCACCCAGCTACGAGCAGTACTTC	TRBV15	TRBJ2-7	-	-
CASSFDRANTEAFF	TGTGCCAGCAGTTTTGACAGGGCGAACACTGAAGCTTTCTTT	TRBV28	TRBJ1-1	-	TRBD1
CASRIEGSGTGDYEQYF	TGTGCCAGCAGAATTGAGGGCTCCGGGACAGGGGACTACGAGCAGTACTTC	TRBV27	TRBJ2-7	-	TRBD1
CASSPGSSGSLANEQFF	TGTGCCAGCAGCCCTGGGAGTAGCGGGAGCTTAGCGAATGAGCAGTTCTTC	TRBV5-4	TRBJ2-1	-	TRBD2
CASSYSRLVPEFF	TGTGCCAGCAGTTACTCGCGCCTCGTCCCTGAGTTCTTC	TRBV6-5	TRBJ2-1	-	-
CASSPQGLVLDTQYF	TGTGCCAGCAGTCCACAGGGGCTGGTGTTGGATACGCAGTATTTT	TRBV7-9	TRBJ2-3	-	TRBD1
CASSVEVRPYGYTF	TGTGCCAGCAGCGTAGAGGTCCGGCCTTATGGCTACACCTTC	TRBV9	TRBJ1-2	-	-
CASSLVPGQYEQYF	TGTGCCAGCAGCTTGGTTCCAGGGCAATACGAGCAGTACTTC	TRBV5-4	TRBJ2-7	few	-
CAWGTNGNTEAFF	TGTGCCTGGGGGACAAACGGGAACACTGAAGCTTTCTTT	TRBV30	TRBJ1-1	-	-